This paragraph reports one TCR beta chain. The antigen remains unidentified. This sample was included in a study of glioma-infiltrating T cells. Using RNA template, CDR3s of TCR alpha and beta were amplified with iRepertoire arm-PCR. MiXCR was run by TCRdb on the multiplex PCR reads, yielding one entry per CDR3 protein. This repertoire shows some 17,000 distinct CDR3 sequences, roughly 64% found once; its top ten account for roughly 45%. Study results and caveats: Above-expected tissue-blood divergence occurred in all gliomas, most in low-grade ones.

The CDR3 contains 13 residues. CDR1 is MGHRA, CDR2 YSYEKL, per germline. Trimming removed 3 bases at V and 8 bases at J, with 11 bases between. This TCR came from a human donor with low-grade glioma or glioblastoma, undergoing nonglioma brain surgery, or in good health (not recorded which). This chain joins TRBV4-1 and TRBJ1-5; D is unresolved. Sequencing was carried out using glioma tissue, nonneoplastic brain tissue, or PBMCs (not recorded which). The CDR3 loop reads CASSHDTVKPQHF. For the CDR3, the DNA is TGCGCCAGCAGCCATGACACCGTGAAGCCCCAGCATTTT.